This entry lists 19 T cell receptor beta chains sequenced from one sample in a study of T cell clonotyping in hematopoietic cell transplantation. The data were produced by immunoSEQ multiplex PCR, yet TCRdb's version contains in-frame clones alone and is incomplete. The top ten clones hold about 32% of a sample with 1,500 to 2,000 clones, under 85% of them seen once. This specimen consisted of PBMCs, obtained 30 days after allogeneic stem cell transplant. The receptor source for this set is a male patient between 55 and 70 years old who had an allogeneic stem cell transplant, so the T cells may come from the graft donor. Some clones in this sample may be carry-over from other donors' samples.

This clone occurred once. The V call is TRBV30, the J call TRBJ2-5; D might be TRBD2 (5 bases). The V and J ends lost 3 bases and 0 bases respectively, with 8 bases between them. CDR1 and CDR2 from the germline V gene are GTSNPN and SVGIG (reference sequence). The CDR3 consists of 13 residues. CDR3 amino acids: CAWSGADQETQYF. In DNA form, the CDR3 reads TGTGCCTGGAGCGGAGCGGACCAAGAGACCCAGTACTTC.

The genes are TRBV4-2 and TRBJ2-1, with D perhaps matching TRBD1 (6 bases). With 2 bases removed from V and 7 bases from J, the gap between germline ends came to 9 bases. This CDR3 is built from 13 residues. Germline assignment: CDR1 LGHNA and CDR2 YNFKEQ. CDR3 protein: CASSQNRENEQFF. The CDR3 DNA sequence: TGTGCCAGCAGCCAAAACAGGGAAAATGAGCAGTTCTTC.

This clone turned up a few times. The rearrangement joins TRBV7-2 to TRBJ2-2, with 13 bases that match TRBD2. CDR3 size: 17 residues. Germline V gene lookup returns CDR1 SGHTA and CDR2 FQGNSA. J was trimmed by 4 bases and V by 5 bases; bases with no gene match: 7. CDR3 in amino acids: CASSQTSGRASTGELFF. CDR3 in DNA: TGTGCCAGCAGCCAAACTAGCGGGAGGGCAAGCACCGGGGAGCTGTTTTTT.

The rearrangement links TRBV30 to TRBJ1-4; D possibly corresponds to TRBD1 (6 bases). The germline V and J ends were trimmed by 3 bases and 8 bases, with 10 bases remaining between them. Germline values: CDR1 GTSNPN, CDR2 SVGIG (reference sequence). The CDR3 spans 12 residues. CDR3: CAWRQGGEKLFF. Here the CDR3 DNA reads TGTGCCTGGAGACAGGGAGGAGAAAAACTGTTTTTT. Combining the CDR3 with reference TRBV30 and TRBJ1-4 gives the whole variable domain SQTIHQWPATLVQPVGSPLSLECTVEGTSNPNLYWYRQAAGRGLQLLFYSVGIGQISSEVPQNLSASRPQDRQFILSSKKLLLSDSGFYLCAWRQGGEKLFFGSGTQLSVL.

This clone was detected a few times. This sequence joins TRBV7-2 and TRBJ2-1, with TRBD2 matching 10 bases. The CDR3 totals 17 residues. After removal of 5 bases from V and 9 bases from J, the junction contained 16 bases not matched to a gene. The germline gives CDR1 SGHTA, CDR2 FQGNSA. The DNA for the CDR3 is TGTGCCAGCAGCCCCGTCGGACTAGCGGACCTAGGGGGTGAGCAGTTCTTC. Translating gives CASSPVGLADLGGEQFF.

J is TRBJ1-2 and V is TRBV29-1; unclear D gene. Trimming removed 7 bases at V and 7 bases at J, with 13 bases between. Germline-derived CDR1 and CDR2 are SQVTM and ANQGSEA. The CDR3 has 11 residues. CDR3 loop: CSGVGPSGYTF. In DNA form, the CDR3 reads TGCAGCGGGGTCGGGCCCTCTGGCTACACCTTC.

This chain connects TRBV30 to TRBJ1-2; D is ambiguous. The CDR3 has 13 residues. The V end was cut by 5 bases, the J end by 6 bases, with 16 bases between. Germline values: CDR1 GTSNPN, CDR2 SVGIG (reference sequence). Written as DNA, the CDR3 is TGTGCCTGGTCTAAAGGGCGGAACCATGGCTACACCTTC. It codes for CAWSKGRNHGYTF.

The CDR3 region has the DNA TGTGCCAGCAGCTCCGGCACAGGAGGGGTGTACAATGAGCAGTTCTTC. Protein: CASSSGTGGVYNEQFF. The rearrangement joins TRBV7-6 to TRBJ2-1, with D tentatively TRBD2 (6 bases). The V gene lost 4 bases and the J gene lost 4 bases, with 17 bases spanning the gap. CDR1 and CDR2 (germline): SGHVS, FNYEAQ. The CDR3 covers 16 residues. Together with reference TRBV7-6 and TRBJ2-1, the CDR3 gives the full variable domain: GAGVSQSPRYKVTKRGQDVALRCDPISGHVSLYWYRQALGQGPEFLTYFNYEAQQDKSGLPNDRFSAERPEGSISTLTIQRTEQRDSAMYRCASSSGTGGVYNEQFFGPGTRLTVL.

The rearrangement links TRBV5-1 to TRBJ1-1; perhaps TRBD1 as D (5 bases). With 4 bases removed from V and 6 bases from J, the gap between germline ends came to 16 bases. The CDR3 has 14 residues. Germline CDR1 reads SGHRS; CDR2 reads YFSETQ. The CDR3, as DNA: TGCGCCAGCAGCCCAGGGACTATGGGCGCTGAAGCTTTCTTT. The encoded protein is CASSPGTMGAEAFF.

This sequence joins TRBV5-4 and TRBJ1-2; 7 positions match TRBD1. Trimming at V came to 6 bases and at J to 4 bases, leaving 6 bases not matched to a gene. Germline V gene lookup returns CDR1 SGHNT and CDR2 YYREEE (reference sequence). CDR3 length equals 13 residues. The CDR3 DNA follows: TGTGCCAGCAACCTAGGGGGCGCCTATGGCTACACCTTC. Protein: CASNLGGAYGYTF.

The chain couples TRBV5-1 to TRBJ2-1; no definite D call. The CDR3 length is 14 residues. Germline CDR1 is SGHRS and CDR2 is YFSETQ. V was clipped by 4 bases and J by 6 bases, with 14 bases between them. The CDR3 sequence is CASSPGPQSNEQFF. DNA of the CDR3: TGCGCCAGCAGCCCTGGCCCGCAGAGCAATGAGCAGTTCTTC.

The chain is built from TRBV19 and TRBJ1-6, with D possibly TRBD1 on 5 matching bases. V shed 6 bases and J shed 0 bases, with 21 bases lying between them. The germline CDR1 and CDR2 sequences are LNHDA and SQIVND (reference sequence). CDR3 length equals 19 residues. The CDR3 nucleotides are TGTGCCAGTAGAAGGATGTGGAGACAGATCAGCTCCTATAATTCACCCCTCCACTTT. Translated: CASRRMWRQISSYNSPLHF.

The rearrangement uses TRBV5-6 and TRBJ1-2; tentative D call: TRBD1 (5 bases). In germline, CDR1 is SGHDT, CDR2 YYEEEE. V lost 4 bases and J lost 8, with 18 bases in between. The length of the CDR3 is 14 residues. As DNA, the CDR3 is TGTGCCAGCAGCGTGGCCGGGGGAACGGTGGGCTACACCTTC. This sequence encodes CASSVAGGTVGYTF.

Remarks on this clone: A junction end diverges from the germline sequence, so it may reflect a read error. The chain joins TRBV11-3 to TRBJ2-7; unclear D gene. The germline V gene encodes CDR1 SGHNT and CDR2 YENEEA. This CDR3 has 12 residues. CDR3 bases: TGTGCCAGCAGCTTAGGGGTAGTACGGATGAACTTC. Its translation: CASSLGVVRMNF. Full variable domain (rest looked up from reference TRBV11-3 and TRBJ2-7): EAGVVQSPRYKIIEKKQPVAFWCNPISGHNTLYWYLQNLGQGPELLIRYENEEAVDDSQLPKDRFSAERLKGVDSTLKIQPAELGDSAVYLCASSLGVVRMNFGPGTRLTVT.

This clone was counted a few times. This chain links TRBV30 with TRBJ2-3; 8 nucleotides match TRBD1. V trimming: 2 bases; J trimming: 4 bases; junction bases outside the gene matches: 8. The CDR3 is 15 residues long. Per the germline V gene, CDR1 is GTSNPN and CDR2 is SVGIG (reference sequence). CDR3 nucleotides: TGTGCCTGGAGTTCCACAGGGGGTACCGCAGATACGCAGTATTTT. Amino acid sequence: CAWSSTGGTADTQYF.

The chain joins TRBV30 to TRBJ2-7; 11 nucleotides align to TRBD2. The germline V gene encodes CDR1 GTSNPN and CDR2 SVGIG (reference sequence). J gave up 7 bases and V 5 bases, and 10 bases lay outside the gene matches. This CDR3 region has 14 residues. The CDR3 loop reads CAWGTSGPLGEQYF. The CDR3 DNA reads as TGTGCCTGGGGGACTAGCGGACCCCTAGGGGAGCAGTACTTC.

V and J are TRBV9 and TRBJ2-3; D is unclear. Germline V gives CDR1 SGDLS, CDR2 YYNGEE. The CDR3 has 14 amino acids. The ends were cut back, 0 bases at V and 6 bases at J, with 11 bases in the middle. In DNA, the CDR3 is TGTGCCAGCAGCGTAGGTTCGGAAGAGGATACGCAGTATTTT. This gives the protein CASSVGSEEDTQYF. Variable domain in full (rest from reference TRBV9 and TRBJ2-3): DSGVTQTPKHLITATGQRVTLRCSPRSGDLSVYWYQQSLDQGLQFLIQYYNGEERAKGNILERFSAQQFPDLHSELNLSSLELGDSALYFCASSVGSEEDTQYFGPGTRLTVL.

The CDR3 reads CASSIGGNDYEQYF. The DNA of the CDR3 is TGTGCCAGTAGTATCGGAGGGAACGACTACGAGCAGTACTTC. This chain connects TRBV19 to TRBJ2-7; tentatively, D is TRBD2 (6 bases). With 3 bases removed from V and 3 bases from J, the gap between germline ends came to 12 bases. This CDR3 is 14 amino acids long. Germline V lookup: CDR1 LNHDA, CDR2 SQIVND (reference sequence).

The V call is TRBV28, the J call TRBJ1-2; 9 positions match TRBD1. The junction had 13 bases not matched to a gene; V was cut back by 3 bases and J by 5 bases. Germline CDR1 reads MDHEN; CDR2 reads SYDVKM. The CDR3 length is 17 residues. This CDR3 reads CASSFTGGQGGRYGYTF. DNA for the CDR3: TGTGCCAGCAGTTTCACCGGGGGACAGGGAGGTCGGTATGGCTACACCTTC.